Listed below are T cell receptor beta chains from one sample, sequenced in a study of blood T cell repertoires in COVID-19. Some clones are missing from TCRdb's copy, which holds only in-frame ones; the method was immunoSEQ multiplex PCR. The data show about 62,000 clones, about 75% seen once. Sequenced input: PBMCs or T cells enriched from blood (not recorded which). These receptors were taken from a woman aged 55 to 70 who had been exposed to COVID-19. Each CDR3 is given without its conserved first and last residue. Fields, in order: J gene, V gene, CDR3 protein.

>TRBJ2-7|TRBV11-3
ASSSPAGGHEQY
>TRBJ1-2|TRBV5-1
ASSEQGPYGYT
>TRBJ2-3|TRBV18
ASSRARGGHTDTQY
>TRBJ1-1|TRBV30
AWSFEGKAF
>TRBJ1-3|TRBV30
AWSRKGGISGNTIY
>TRBJ2-1|TRBV4-1
ASSQEGQIEQF
>TRBJ1-5|TRBV2
ACCEALGGLGQPQH
>TRBJ2-3|TRBV10-3
AIITGLAGIPGGNTDTQY
>TRBJ1-5|TRBV28
ASSGTGFSINQPQH
>TRBJ1-4|TRBV30
AWSTAGGSEKLF